The entry below gives a single TCR beta chain sequence along with its context. Its target is unknown. The CDR3 totals 13 residues. The germline V gene encodes CDR1 GTSNPN and CDR2 SVGIG (reference sequence). V shed 5 bases and J 5 bases; nucleotides not matched to a gene: 8. This sample was included in a study of radiotherapy plus CTLA-4 blockade in lung cancer. Whole-study context: An objective response was seen in under 20% of patients, and disease control in 25% to 40%. Whole-study findings and limits: Best predicting response, reportedly, were early blood T cell clone dynamics, with interferon-beta. Subsequent to radiotherapy plus ipilimumab, tumor-derived TCR clones underwent expansion in blood.

Clones were sequenced by immunoSEQ multiplex PCR, and TCRdb holds only the in-frame ones, with some missing. Of about 40,000 clones listed, 75% are singletons. The sequence came from a human donor with non-small cell lung cancer who had stable disease on radiotherapy plus ipilimumab. The sequencing used peripheral blood, collected from a patient treated with radiotherapy plus ipilimumab. The chain joins TRBV30 to TRBJ2-7; the match to TRBD1 covers 8 bases. The CDR3 loop is CAWRHQGAHEQYF. The CDR3 bases are TGTGCCTGGCGCCATCAGGGGGCCCACGAGCAGTACTTC.